These 30 T cell receptor beta chains originate from one sample sequenced in a study of siplizumab effects on memory and regulatory T cells. Repertoires were generated with immunoSEQ multiplex PCR, while TCRdb's copy carries only in-frame clones and drops some. The sample contains roughly 60,000 clones, around 96% of which appear only once. Sequenced sample: naive CD8+ T cells sorted from blood. The receptors here all came from a human donor in good health.

This rearrangement joins TRBV27 to TRBJ2-1; D unresolved. The CDR3 consists of 12 residues. Trimming cost V 7 bases and J 2 bases, with 6 bases left between them. Germline CDR1 and CDR2: MNHEY and SMNVEV (reference sequence). CDR3 amino acids: CASTGPYNEQFF. CDR3 DNA sequence: TGTGCCAGCACCGGACCCTACAATGAGCAGTTCTTC.

V is TRBV9 and J is TRBJ2-3, with D perhaps TRBD1 or TRBD2 (5 bases each). V was cut by 0 bases and J by 8 bases, with 10 bases left in between. Germline CDR1 SGDLS, CDR2 YYNGEE. The CDR3 contains 13 residues. The CDR3 spells CASSVVGAGTQYF. In nucleotides, the CDR3 is TGTGCCAGCAGCGTAGTTGGGGCGGGTACGCAGTATTTT. Full variable domain (rest looked up from reference TRBV9 and TRBJ2-3): DSGVTQTPKHLITATGQRVTLRCSPRSGDLSVYWYQQSLDQGLQFLIQYYNGEERAKGNILERFSAQQFPDLHSELNLSSLELGDSALYFCASSVVGAGTQYFGPGTRLTVL.

The chain recombines TRBV27 with TRBJ2-2; TRBD1 or TRBD2 may be the D gene (5 bases each). This CDR3 spans 14 amino acids. Germline loops: CDR1 MNHEY, CDR2 SMNVEV (reference sequence). V dropped 1 base and J dropped 6 bases, with 9 bases sitting between them. The chain's CDR3 is CASSLLGDAGELFF. The CDR3 DNA reads as TGTGCCAGCAGTTTATTAGGGGACGCCGGGGAGCTGTTTTTT.

The chain uses TRBV15 and TRBJ2-1; D unresolved. V was cut by 4 bases and J by 4 bases, with 5 bases left in between. Germline CDR1 reads LNHNV; CDR2 reads YYDKDF (reference sequence). The CDR3 has 12 residues. The CDR3 sequence: CATSTAYNEQFF. Written as DNA, the CDR3 is TGTGCCACCAGCACAGCGTACAATGAGCAGTTCTTC.

The chain combines TRBV5-4 with TRBJ2-1; D call uncertain. The germline CDR1 and CDR2 sequences are SGHNT and YYREEE (reference sequence). The V end was cut by 0 bases, the J end by 10 bases, with 8 bases between. The length of the CDR3 is 12 residues. The DNA for the CDR3 is TGTGCCAGCAGCTTGGCCAAGGACGAGCAGTTCTTC. It specifies CASSLAKDEQFF. Combining the CDR3 with reference TRBV5-4 and TRBJ2-1 gives the whole variable domain ETGVTQSPTHLIKTRGQQVTLRCSSQSGHNTVSWYQQALGQGPQFIFQYYREEENGRGNFPPRFSGLQFPNYSSELNVNALELDDSALYLCASSLAKDEQFFGPGTRLTVL.

V and J are TRBV9 and TRBJ2-2; 8 bases are shared with TRBD1. The CDR3 covers 15 residues. The J segment lost 4 bases and the V segment lost 0 bases, leaving 2 bases of the junction unmatched. Germline CDR1 reads SGDLS; CDR2 reads YYNGEE. The CDR3 bases are TGTGCCAGCAGCGTAGGCAGGGGGCGCACCGGGGAGCTGTTTTTT. Protein: CASSVGRGRTGELFF.

The V and J genes are TRBV27 and TRBJ1-2, with D maybe TRBD1 (6 bases). The CDR3 runs 13 residues. Germline V lookup: CDR1 MNHEY, CDR2 SMNVEV (reference sequence). V dropped 2 bases and J dropped 7 bases, with 11 bases sitting between them. CDR3 sequence (DNA): TGTGCCAGCAGTTTAACAGGGAATGGTGGCTACACCTTC. It specifies CASSLTGNGGYTF.

This rearrangement joins TRBV18 to TRBJ2-1; the match to TRBD2 covers 12 bases. Germline assignment: CDR1 KGHSH and CDR2 LQKENI. V dropped 4 bases and J dropped 4; count of bases not matched to a gene: 5. The CDR3 covers 16 residues. In DNA, the CDR3 is TGTGCCAGCTCACTCGGGACTAGCGGGCCTTACAATGAGCAGTTCTTC. Translation: CASSLGTSGPYNEQFF. Complete variable domain (other parts from reference TRBV18 and TRBJ2-1): NAGVMQNPRHLVRRRGQEARLRCSPMKGHSHVYWYRQLPEEGLKFMVYLQKENIIDESGMPKERFSAEFPKEGPSILRIQQVVRGDSAAYFCASSLGTSGPYNEQFFGPGTRLTVL.

This clone has a handful of counts. This chain joins TRBV19 and TRBJ1-2; the match to TRBD1 covers 10 bases. The germline V gene has CDR1 LNHDA and CDR2 SQIVND (reference sequence). This CDR3 is built from 14 residues. The V and J ends lost 9 bases and 7 bases, in that order; junction bases with no gene match: 11. In DNA, the CDR3 is TGTGCCAGCAGTCAGACAGGGGGCTCGTCTGGCTACACCTTC. Protein sequence: CASSQTGGSSGYTF.

This clone was detected only once. The chain links TRBV6-5 to TRBJ1-2; D unclear. The CDR3 is 12 amino acids. The V gene's germline CDR1 is MNHEY and CDR2 SVGAGI. Trimming removed 0 bases from V and 8 bases from J, with 7 bases in between. CDR3 loop: CASSYSEGGYTF. The DNA of the CDR3 is TGTGCCAGCAGTTACTCTGAAGGGGGCTACACCTTC.

The V call is TRBV6-5, the J call TRBJ1-2, with 8 bases fitting TRBD1. CDR3 length: 14 residues. J lost 2 bases, V lost 6 bases, and 5 bases had no gene match. CDR1 and CDR2 from the germline V gene are MNHEY and SVGAGI. The CDR3 sequence is CASRTTGANYGYTF. The CDR3 DNA sequence: TGTGCCAGCAGAACGACAGGGGCCAACTATGGCTACACCTTC.

The rearrangement joins TRBV19 to TRBJ2-1; TRBD2 aligns across 9 bases. The germline gives CDR1 LNHDA, CDR2 SQIVND (reference sequence). There are 15 residues in the CDR3. V was pared by 5 bases and J by 5 bases, with 7 bases of the junction left unmatched. The CDR3 reads CASSPWGGGDNEQFF. The CDR3 DNA is TGTGCCAGTAGTCCCTGGGGCGGGGGGGACAATGAGCAGTTCTTC.

The table lists this clone with a few counts. The chain carries TRBV5-6 and TRBJ1-1; D gene unclear. V shed 0 bases and J shed 3 bases, with 3 bases lying between them. The germline CDR1 and CDR2 sequences are SGHDT and YYEEEE. This CDR3 is built from 12 residues. CDR3 sequence reads: CASSLVDTEAFF. The CDR3 DNA reads as TGTGCCAGCAGCTTGGTGGACACTGAAGCTTTCTTT.

The J gene is TRBJ2-3, the V gene TRBV5-1; 10 nucleotides agree with TRBD2. The J segment lost 3 bases and the V segment lost 4 bases, leaving 5 bases of the junction unmatched. Germline V gene lookup returns CDR1 SGHRS and CDR2 YFSETQ. CDR3 size: 15 residues. In DNA, the CDR3 is TGCGCCAGCAGCCTGGATAGCGGGGGGACAGATACGCAGTATTTT. Translated, it gives CASSLDSGGTDTQYF.

The chain has TRBV6-6 and TRBJ1-2; D remains unclear. Trimming stripped 7 bases from V and 3 bases from J, with 12 bases between. This CDR3 is built from 13 residues. Germline V gene sequence: CDR1 MNHNY, CDR2 SVGAGI (reference sequence). CDR3 residues: CASTGPGDYGYTF. CDR3 in DNA: TGTGCCAGCACCGGGCCAGGTGACTATGGCTACACCTTC.

This chain uses TRBV4-3 with TRBJ1-4; D not certain. From germline, CDR1 is LGHNA and CDR2 YSLEER. The CDR3 has 12 amino acids. Trimming left V 1 base short and J 5 bases short, with 2 bases between. The CDR3 protein is CASSQANEKLFF. DNA of the CDR3: TGCGCCAGCAGCCAAGCAAATGAAAAACTGTTTTTT.

The chain is built from TRBV7-2 and TRBJ2-3, with TRBD2 identical over 12 bases. Germline CDR1 and CDR2: SGHTA and FQGNSA. The trim removed 6 bases at V and 3 bases at J, leaving 4 bases unmatched. This CDR3 contains 15 residues. The CDR3 nucleotides read TGTGCCAGCAGACTACTAGCGGGGGGAACAGATACGCAGTATTTT. Translation: CASRLLAGGTDTQYF. Variable domain in full (rest from reference TRBV7-2 and TRBJ2-3): GAGVSQSPSNKVTEKGKDVELRCDPISGHTALYWYRQSLGQGLEFLIYFQGNSAPDKSGLPSDRFSAERTGGSVSTLTIQRTQQEDSAVYLCASRLLAGGTDTQYFGPGTRLTVL.

The chain recombines TRBV7-3 with TRBJ2-3; a possible D gene is TRBD2 (5 bases). The CDR3 has 14 amino acids. Germline assignment: CDR1 SGHTA and CDR2 FQGTGA. Between the trimmed V and J ends, which lost 1 base and 4 bases, there was a span of 9 bases. In nucleotides, the CDR3 is TGTGCCAGCAGCTTAATTGGAGCGGCAGATACGCAGTATTTT. Its protein product is CASSLIGAADTQYF.

The genes are TRBV9 and TRBJ2-5; TRBD2 matches 8 bases. Germline assignment: CDR1 SGDLS and CDR2 YYNGEE. V trimming: 3 bases; J trimming: 4 bases; junction bases outside the gene matches: 2. The CDR3 consists of 13 residues. CDR3 sequence reads: CASSAGGAETQYF. CDR3 in DNA: TGTGCCAGCAGCGCCGGGGGGGCAGAGACCCAGTACTTC.

V usage is TRBV7-3 and J usage is TRBJ2-3; 9 nucleotides line up with TRBD2. CDR1 SGHTA and CDR2 FQGTGA come from the germline V gene. V lost 5 bases and J lost 1; bases outside the gene matches: 7. The CDR3 is 16 amino acids. The CDR3 is CASSPGRGGGTDTQYF. The CDR3 coding sequence is TGTGCCAGCAGCCCGGGGCGGGGGGGCGGCACAGATACGCAGTATTTT.

The chain recombines TRBV27 with TRBJ1-6; D unresolved. With 1 base removed from V and 9 bases from J, the gap between germline ends came to 7 bases. This CDR3 comprises 13 residues. CDR1 and CDR2 (germline): MNHEY, SMNVEV (reference sequence). The CDR3 DNA sequence: TGTGCCAGCAGTTTATACCAGAGTTCACCCCTCCACTTT. This gives the protein CASSLYQSSPLHF.

The chain combines TRBV27 with TRBJ2-3, with TRBD2 matching over 11 bases. Trimming took 2 bases from V and 2 from J; bases not matched to a gene: 3. Germline values: CDR1 MNHEY, CDR2 SMNVEV (reference sequence). This CDR3 is built from 16 residues. CDR3 nucleotides: TGTGCCAGCAGTTTACTAGCGGGGGGTTACACAGATACGCAGTATTTT. Translating gives CASSLLAGGYTDTQYF.

This chain connects TRBV23-1 to TRBJ2-7; TRBD1 might be the D (5 bases). TRBV23-1 is placed among ORFs of uncertain function. The V and J ends lost 4 bases and 0 bases respectively, with 22 bases between them. The CDR3 spans 18 residues. The CDR3 DNA reads as TGCGCCAGCAGTCCGACCTTTGGGGCAACGAACACCTCCTACGAGCAGTACTTC. Translating gives CASSPTFGATNTSYEQYF.

The V call is TRBV4-1, the J call TRBJ1-1; D unresolved. The CDR3 totals 13 residues. V lost 1 base and J lost 0, with 3 bases in between. Germline loops: CDR1 MGHRA, CDR2 YSYEKL. The CDR3, as DNA: TGCGCCAGCAGCCAAGGGATGAACACTGAAGCTTTCTTT. Protein sequence: CASSQGMNTEAFF.

V and J are TRBV5-1 and TRBJ2-7; D remains unclear. The CDR3 is made up of 13 amino acids. V gave up 3 bases and J gave up 1 base, with 8 bases separating them. Germline assignment: CDR1 SGHRS and CDR2 YFSETQ. The CDR3 DNA reads TGCGCCAGCAGCTATAGTCTTTCCTACGAGCAGTACTTC. Its translation: CASSYSLSYEQYF.

This chain connects TRBV28 to TRBJ2-3, with D perhaps TRBD2 (7 bases). The germline CDR1 and CDR2 sequences are MDHEN and SYDVKM. This CDR3 has 14 amino acids. V was shortened by 6 bases and J by 6 bases, with 16 bases between the two germline ends. CDR3 nucleotides: TGTGCCAGCAGCGCGGGGGCGCGGAGGGATACGCAGTATTTT. As protein: CASSAGARRDTQYF.

V usage is TRBV5-1 and J usage is TRBJ2-3; a weak D match, TRBD2 (6 bases). The CDR3 is made up of 15 amino acids. Trimming left V 0 bases short and J 5 bases short, with 13 bases between. From germline, CDR1 is SGHRS and CDR2 YFSETQ. The CDR3 sequence is CASSLEGGVGDTQYF. In nucleotides, the CDR3 is TGCGCCAGCAGCTTGGAGGGCGGGGTGGGAGATACGCAGTATTTT.

The rearrangement joins TRBV19 to TRBJ1-1; D remains unclear. Germline lookup yields CDR1 LNHDA and CDR2 SQIVND (reference sequence). The CDR3 is 15 amino acids. The germline V and J ends were trimmed by 1 base and 0 bases, with 9 bases remaining between them. CDR3 amino acids: CASSIVPGVNTEAFF. CDR3 in DNA: TGTGCCAGTAGTATAGTGCCGGGAGTGAACACTGAAGCTTTCTTT.

This sequence joins TRBV6-4 and TRBJ2-3, with D uncertain. The CDR3 covers 15 residues. The germline V gene encodes CDR1 MRHNA and CDR2 SNTAGT. Between the trimmed V and J ends, which lost 2 bases and 0 bases, there was a span of 9 bases. CDR3 protein: CASSDNLGSTDTQYF. CDR3 bases: TGTGCCAGCAGTGACAATCTGGGGAGCACAGATACGCAGTATTTT.

The chain is built from TRBV19 and TRBJ1-5; D is perhaps TRBD1 (6 bases). This CDR3 is 13 amino acids long. Germline V lookup: CDR1 LNHDA, CDR2 SQIVND (reference sequence). V was clipped by 7 bases and J by 3 bases, with 10 bases between them. This chain's CDR3 is CASNDRHNQPQHF. The CDR3, as DNA: TGTGCCAGTAACGACAGGCACAATCAGCCCCAGCATTTT.